Each of the 16 T cell receptor beta chains below was sequenced from the same sample in a study of CD4 T cells in relation to SARS-CoV-2 and coronaviruses. Sequencing used immunoSEQ multiplex PCR; TCRdb keeps in-frame clones, though not all of them. In the table there are about 36,000 clones, more than 60% of which are singletons. Which antigens these TCRs recognize remains unknown. Sample: memory CD4+ T cells from PBMCs, cultured in vitro. Every receptor here comes from an adult with COVID-19.

V gene TRBV28 combines with J gene TRBJ1-2; no firm D call. Germline V gene sequence: CDR1 MDHEN, CDR2 SYDVKM. The CDR3 has 18 residues. V gave up 6 bases and J gave up 0 bases, with 23 bases separating them. This chain's CDR3 is CASSQLTPADYSNYGYTF. As DNA, the CDR3 is TGTGCCAGCAGCCAACTAACCCCGGCGGACTACTCTAACTATGGCTACACCTTC.

The gene calls are TRBV2 and TRBJ2-7, with D hard to call. Trimming stripped 7 bases from V and 6 bases from J, with 16 bases between. This CDR3 has 13 amino acids. Germline CDR1 SNHLY, CDR2 FYNNEI. The CDR3 is CASKRDVGSEQYF. CDR3 DNA sequence: TGTGCCAGCAAGCGTGATGTGGGGTCCGAGCAGTACTTC.

Relative to its sample, this clone is medium-sized. The V call is TRBV29-1, the J call TRBJ2-3; TRBD2 aligns across 15 bases. V trimming: 4 bases; J trimming: 4 bases; junction bases outside the gene matches: 0. The germline V gene encodes CDR1 SQVTM and CDR2 ANQGSEA. The CDR3 loop spans 14 amino acids. For the CDR3, the DNA is TGCAGCGTTGGGACTAGCGGGAGGGCAGATACGCAGTATTTT. It specifies CSVGTSGRADTQYF.

The V call is TRBV11-2, the J call TRBJ1-1, with 11 bases fitting TRBD1. The J segment lost 3 bases and the V segment lost 5 bases, leaving 8 bases of the junction unmatched. Germline V gene data show CDR1 as SGHAT and CDR2 as FQNNGV. The CDR3 consists of 16 residues. In nucleotides, the CDR3 is TGTGCCAGCAGCCCCCGGACAGGGGGCTCCTACACTGAAGCTTTCTTT. The encoded protein is CASSPRTGGSYTEAFF. Together with reference TRBV11-2 and TRBJ1-1, the CDR3 gives the full variable domain: EAGVAQSPRYKIIEKRQSVAFWCNPISGHATLYWYQQILGQGPKLLIQFQNNGVVDDSQLPKDRFSAERLKGVDSTLKIQPAKLEDSAVYLCASSPRTGGSYTEAFFGQGTRLTVV.

CDR3 loop: CASSPLSSGANVLTF. As DNA, the CDR3 is TGTGCCAGCTCACCCCTTAGCTCTGGGGCCAACGTCCTGACTTTC. The chain recombines TRBV18 with TRBJ2-6, with no clear D. Germline V lookup: CDR1 KGHSH, CDR2 LQKENI. Trimming took 3 bases from V and 0 from J, leaving 6 bases between them. The CDR3 length is 15 residues.

This clone was counted only a few times. This same CDR3 is encoded by further DNA sequences in the sample. The rearrangement links TRBV10-1 to TRBJ2-2; D may be TRBD1 (5 bases). The CDR3 is 13 amino acids. The germline V and J ends were trimmed by 0 bases and 6 bases, with 5 bases remaining between them. In germline, CDR1 is WNHNN, CDR2 SYGVQD (reference sequence). The CDR3 DNA reads TGCGCCAGCAGTGAGTCAGGGGCCGGGGAGCTGTTTTTT. Translated, it gives CASSESGAGELFF.

This rearrangement joins TRBV28 to TRBJ2-1; tentatively, D is TRBD2 (6 bases). The V gene's germline CDR1 is MDHEN and CDR2 SYDVKM. This CDR3 region has 18 residues. V lost 7 bases, J lost 5 bases, and 27 bases lay in between. The DNA of the CDR3 is TGTGCCAGCAATAGTGGACTACACCTAAACTCCTACAACAATGAGCAGTTCTTC. This codes for CASNSGLHLNSYNNEQFF.

The chain uses TRBV2 and TRBJ1-5; D is possibly TRBD1 (5 bases). CDR3 size: 13 residues. Germline V gives CDR1 SNHLY, CDR2 FYNNEI. Trimming removed 4 bases at V and 4 bases at J, with 8 bases between. Here the CDR3 reads CASSGDSNQPQHF. The CDR3 DNA reads as TGTGCCAGCAGTGGTGACAGTAATCAGCCCCAGCATTTT.

V and J are TRBV5-1 and TRBJ2-1; 7 bases fit TRBD2. The length of the CDR3 is 18 residues. J was trimmed by 9 bases and V by 5 bases; bases with no gene match: 23. CDR1 and CDR2 from the germline V gene are SGHRS and YFSETQ. The CDR3 loop is CASRSASGSSGLLFEQFF. The CDR3 nucleotides are TGCGCCAGCAGAAGTGCATCGGGGTCTAGCGGCCTCCTCTTTGAGCAGTTCTTC.

The rearrangement links TRBV10-3 to TRBJ2-5; D is uncertain. The CDR3 is 12 amino acids. V was cut by 1 base and J by 5 bases, with 5 bases left in between. Germline loops: CDR1 ENHRY, CDR2 SYGVKD. CDR3 amino acids: CAISEFSETQYF. In DNA, the CDR3 is TGTGCCATCAGTGAGTTTTCGGAGACCCAGTACTTC.

This clone turned up a few times. The rearrangement links TRBV27 to TRBJ2-7; TRBD2 might be the D (5 bases). V lost 3 bases and J lost 3, with 9 bases in between. CDR1 MNHEY and CDR2 SMNVEV come from the germline V gene (reference sequence). There are 13 residues in the CDR3. The CDR3 coding sequence is TGTGCCAGCAGTTTGAGGGCCTACTACGAGCAGTACTTC. Its translation: CASSLRAYYEQYF.

This clone was seen only once. The gene calls are TRBV4-1 and TRBJ2-5; weak D call: TRBD1 (6 bases). The V end was cut by 1 base, the J end by 5 bases, with 20 bases between. CDR3 length: 17 residues. Per germline, CDR1 MGHRA and CDR2 YSYEKL. The CDR3, as DNA: TGCGCCAGCAGCCAAGGGGCCGGTTGGGGGCTTGGGGAGACCCAGTACTTC. It specifies CASSQGAGWGLGETQYF.

The chain joins TRBV11-2 to TRBJ2-7, with D possibly TRBD2 on 5 matching bases. The V gene's germline CDR1 is SGHAT and CDR2 FQNNGV. V was trimmed by 1 base and J by 2 bases, leaving 15 bases between them. The CDR3 is made up of 16 amino acids. CDR3 sequence reads: CASSLGIRTAAYEQYF. For the CDR3, the DNA is TGTGCCAGCAGCTTAGGAATCCGGACTGCTGCCTACGAGCAGTACTTC. Complete variable domain (other parts from reference TRBV11-2 and TRBJ2-7): EAGVAQSPRYKIIEKRQSVAFWCNPISGHATLYWYQQILGQGPKLLIQFQNNGVVDDSQLPKDRFSAERLKGVDSTLKIQPAKLEDSAVYLCASSLGIRTAAYEQYFGPGTRLTVT.

This clone was counted a few times. This chain connects TRBV28 to TRBJ1-2; TRBD1 matches at 7 bases. The CDR3 contains 14 residues. After removal of 6 bases from V and 8 bases from J, the junction contained 12 bases not matched to a gene. The germline V gene has CDR1 MDHEN and CDR2 SYDVKM. In DNA form, the CDR3 reads TGTGCCAGCAGGAAAAATACAGGGGCGCGAGGCTACACCTTC. It translates to CASRKNTGARGYTF.

The genes are TRBV6-5 and TRBJ2-1; D possibly matches TRBD1 or TRBD2 (5 bases each). Germline assignment: CDR1 MNHEY and CDR2 SVGAGI. The V and J ends lost 7 bases and 1 base respectively, with 11 bases between them. The CDR3 runs 14 residues. The CDR3 nucleotides read TGTGCCAGCACACGGGGCGGATCCTACAATGAGCAGTTCTTC. This sequence encodes CASTRGGSYNEQFF.

The chain joins TRBV6-5 to TRBJ2-2; maybe TRBD1 (5 bases). Germline assignment: CDR1 MNHEY and CDR2 SVGAGI. The CDR3 is 15 amino acids. The V end was cut by 9 bases, the J end by 2 bases, with 16 bases between. In nucleotides, the CDR3 is TGTGCCAGTACACAGGACCCCCTAAACACCGGGGAGCTGTTTTTT. Translated: CASTQDPLNTGELFF.